Following are 15 T cell receptor beta chains from one sample sequenced in a study of OX40 agonist ivuxolimab in advanced cancers. Libraries were prepared by immunoSEQ multiplex PCR; TCRdb keeps only in-frame clonotypes and omits some of them. The sample includes 100,000 or so clones, about 96% of them seen just once. Sequencing used CD4+ or CD8+ T cells sorted from blood, obtained in a trial of the OX40 agonist ivuxolimab. The receptors here all came from an adult with an advanced solid tumor such as melanoma, head and neck, liver or kidney cancer.

The chain couples TRBV27 to TRBJ2-1; TRBD2 might be the D (5 bases). The CDR3 contains 12 residues. Germline V gene lookup returns CDR1 MNHEY and CDR2 SMNVEV (reference sequence). Trimming stripped 6 bases from V and 8 bases from J, with 11 bases between. CDR3 in DNA: TGTGCCAGCAGCACTAGGACCTATGAGCAGTTCTTC. This encodes CASSTRTYEQFF.

This clone was seen a handful of times. Here the CDR3 reads CATEEGQVPNSPLHF. The CDR3 DNA reads as TGTGCCACAGAGGAGGGACAGGTCCCTAATTCACCCCTCCACTTT. This chain links TRBV15 with TRBJ1-6; TRBD1 matches 8 bases. V lost 9 bases to trimming and J lost 6 bases; unmatched junction nucleotides: 10. This CDR3 has 15 amino acids. Germline V CDR1 and CDR2: LNHNV, YYDKDF (reference sequence).

The rearrangement uses TRBV7-9 and TRBJ1-1; 9 nucleotides agree with TRBD1. The CDR3 length is 13 residues. V shed 5 bases and J 5 bases; nucleotides not matched to a gene: 3. Germline assignment: CDR1 SEHNR and CDR2 FQNEAQ (reference sequence). The CDR3: CASSPTGGTEAFF. CDR3 DNA sequence: TGTGCCAGCAGCCCGACAGGGGGGACTGAAGCTTTCTTT.

This clone was counted a few times. The chain combines TRBV7-2 with TRBJ2-1; TRBD2 agrees at 9 bases. This CDR3 has 15 amino acids. Per germline, CDR1 SGHTA and CDR2 FQGNSA. Losses at the gene ends were 3 bases for V and 0 bases for J; bases not matched to a gene: 0. The CDR3 region has the DNA TGTGCCAGCAGCTTTAGCGGGAGCTCCTACAATGAGCAGTTCTTC. Translation gives CASSFSGSSYNEQFF.

The chain is built from TRBV7-9 and TRBJ2-7; D might be TRBD2 (5 bases). The CDR3 is made up of 12 amino acids. The V end lost 1 base, the J end lost 5 bases, and 6 bases lay between the germline ends. Germline V gives CDR1 SEHNR, CDR2 FQNEAQ (reference sequence). CDR3: CASSLEGDEQYF. Here the CDR3 DNA reads TGTGCCAGCAGCTTAGAGGGAGACGAGCAGTACTTC.

V usage is TRBV28 and J usage is TRBJ1-5; no clear D gene. Trimming took 5 bases from V and 5 from J, leaving 10 bases between them. This CDR3 has 13 residues. CDR1 and CDR2 (germline): MDHEN, SYDVKM. This chain's CDR3 is CASSPPPDQPQHF. CDR3 nucleotides: TGTGCCAGCAGTCCCCCGCCCGATCAGCCCCAGCATTTT.

The chain is built from TRBV27 and TRBJ2-1; the match to TRBD1 covers 10 bases. Germline V gene data show CDR1 as MNHEY and CDR2 as SMNVEV (reference sequence). The CDR3 contains 14 residues. The junction had 2 bases not matched to a gene; V was cut back by 5 bases and J by 4 bases. The CDR3 is CASSPGQGYNEQFF. The CDR3 nucleotides read TGTGCCAGCAGTCCGGGACAGGGGTACAATGAGCAGTTCTTC.

The V call is TRBV4-3, the J call TRBJ2-7; 12 nucleotides line up with TRBD2. Germline CDR1 LGHNA, CDR2 YSLEER. Trimming cost V 4 bases and J 6 bases; bases outside gene matches: 13. The CDR3 runs 17 residues. The CDR3 nucleotides are TGCGCCAGCAGCCTCCGACTAGCGGGAGTATCTGGGGTCGAGCAGTACTTC. Translating gives CASSLRLAGVSGVEQYF.

The chain has TRBV27 and TRBJ2-1; TRBD2 aligns across 7 bases. This CDR3 contains 15 residues. Trimming removed 0 bases from V and 3 bases from J; junction bases left unmatched: 2. Per the germline V gene, CDR1 is MNHEY and CDR2 is SMNVEV (reference sequence). The CDR3 is CASSLSASGYNEQFF. DNA for the CDR3: TGTGCCAGCAGTTTATCGGCTAGCGGCTACAATGAGCAGTTCTTC.

This clone came up once. The chain couples TRBV2 to TRBJ1-5; D perhaps matches TRBD1 (5 bases). V gave up 7 bases and J gave up 5 bases, with 12 bases separating them. This CDR3 contains 13 residues. The germline CDR1 and CDR2 sequences are SNHLY and FYNNEI. Here the CDR3 DNA reads TGTGCCAGCACCCCAGGGATGGATCAGCCCCAGCATTTT. Protein product: CASTPGMDQPQHF.

The chain is built from TRBV6-5 and TRBJ2-7; D might be TRBD1 or TRBD2, each matching 5 bases. The CDR3 is 13 amino acids. Trimming took off 2 bases at V and 2 bases at J, with 7 bases between the two ends. Germline CDR1 and CDR2: MNHEY and SVGAGI. The CDR3 protein is CASSYQGAYEQYF. The CDR3 bases are TGTGCCAGCAGTTACCAGGGAGCCTACGAGCAGTACTTC.

The chain employs TRBV30 and TRBJ1-5, with a weak D call TRBD1 (6 bases). V lost 5 bases to trimming and J lost 3 bases, with 17 bases between them. This CDR3 comprises 15 residues. Germline values: CDR1 GTSNPN, CDR2 SVGIG (reference sequence). CDR3 bases: TGTGCCTGGGGGGGAGGGGGTTTTAACAATCAGCCCCAGCATTTT. This codes for CAWGGGGFNNQPQHF.

The V and J genes are TRBV30 and TRBJ2-7, with D possibly TRBD2 on 5 matching bases. The CDR3 extends over 13 amino acids. The V gene lost 4 bases and the J gene lost 4 bases, with 14 bases spanning the gap. CDR1 GTSNPN and CDR2 SVGIG come from the germline V gene (reference sequence). The CDR3 coding sequence is TGTGCCTGGAATGAGGGTTTGGGGTACGAGCAGTACTTC. Translating gives CAWNEGLGYEQYF.

The rearrangement joins TRBV28 to TRBJ1-1; tentatively, D is TRBD1 (5 bases). V was trimmed by 0 bases and J by 1 base, leaving 9 bases between them. CDR1 is MDHEN, CDR2 SYDVKM, per germline. The CDR3 is 15 amino acids. This chain's CDR3 is CASSLWGERNTEAFF. CDR3 nucleotides: TGTGCCAGCAGTTTATGGGGGGAGAGGAACACTGAAGCTTTCTTT.

The chain combines TRBV4-3 with TRBJ2-7; weak D call: TRBD2 (7 bases). Germline V gives CDR1 LGHNA, CDR2 YSLEER. The CDR3 length is 16 residues. The V end lost 0 bases, the J end lost 0 bases, and 12 bases lay between the germline ends. The CDR3 nucleotides read TGCGCCAGCAGCCAAGATACGGGGGGCAGCTCCTACGAGCAGTACTTC. It translates to CASSQDTGGSSYEQYF.